Listed here is a single TCR beta chain. These data originate in a study of blood T cell repertoires in COVID-19. Study-level background: The United States, Italy and Spain were the sources of the acute and convalescent COVID-19 samples. In each case, the material was cDNA or gDNA derived from T cells, B-cell-depleted T cells, or PBMCs.

In the study's own analysis: From reference gene primer amplification, estimates of nucleated cell counts were derived. The protocol was immunoSEQ multiplex PCR, while the TCRdb copy is restricted to in-frame clones and leaves out a portion. D and trimming were read from the DNA, whereas the V and J calls and clone size are those reported in that table. This sample has 280,000 or so clones, with roughly 88% found just once. The CDR3 is 19 amino acids. Germline V lookup: CDR1 KGHSH, CDR2 LQKENI. The germline V and J ends were trimmed by 3 bases and 6 bases, with 24 bases remaining between them. The clonotype originates from a man aged 18-30 years with active or convalescent COVID-19. The sample was peripheral blood. The V call is TRBV18, the J call TRBJ1-6; TRBD1 is a possible D gene (5 bases). CDR3 sequence: CASSPLEITGTGGNSPLHF. The CDR3 coding sequence is TGTGCCAGCTCACCTCTAGAAATAACCGGGACTGGGGGTAATTCACCCCTCCACTTT.